The TCR beta chain under discussion was sequenced for a study of low-dose radiotherapy and immunotherapy resistance in tumors. Study at large: Intravenous ipilimumab 1 mg/kg every six weeks was given with nivolumab 240 mg every two weeks. Daily oral aspirin at 300 mg began on cycle 1 day 1 and lasted four cycles.

TRAV- and TRBV-specific primers were used for first-strand cDNA, which covered alpha and beta chains. Using a constant-region primer together with a V-primer adapter, TCRs were subjected to roughly 20 PCR cycles of amplification. TCRdb re-called the reads through MiXCR, storing one row per CDR3 protein. The sample carries around 9,800 distinct CDR3 sequences, around 79% recorded once. Losses at the gene ends were 4 bases for V and 4 bases for J; bases not matched to a gene: 13. The CDR3 is 17 amino acids. CDR1 and CDR2 (germline): SGHDN, FVKESK. The sequence came from a human donor with advanced metastatic prostate, ovarian, gallbladder or colorectal cancer (not recorded which). This table probably holds off-target reads from a library built for another chain. V is TRBV14 and J is TRBJ1-3; TRBD1 matches at 7 bases. In nucleotides, the CDR3 is TGTGCCAGCAGCCCATCAAGGGCCAGGGGGACCGGAAACACCATATATTTT. Its protein product is CASSPSRARGTGNTIYF.